Included here is one T cell receptor (beta chain) sequence, with context. The antigen remains unidentified. The data derive from a study of cytomegalovirus exposure and HLA in healthy donors. The donors were in the roughly 120-subject validation cohort, distinct from the roughly 700-subject first cohort. Whole-study findings and limits: A subsequent analysis found that TCR clusters from the first cohort also tended to co-occur in the 120 or so validation repertoires, with 90% to 95% of cluster scores above 0. Accounts indicate the classifier identified cytomegalovirus status with strong specificity and sensitivity.

Repertoires were generated with immunoSEQ multiplex PCR, while TCRdb's copy carries only in-frame clones and drops some. The sample holds about 110,000 clones, over 85% seen once. The ends were cut back, 0 bases at V and 5 bases at J, with 8 bases in the middle. The CDR3 has 14 amino acids. Germline lookup yields CDR1 LNHNV and CDR2 YYDKDF (reference sequence). The sample was PBMCs. The receptor was isolated from a young woman in good health and CMV-seronegative. This chain connects TRBV15 to TRBJ1-5; D is unclear. The CDR3 DNA reads as TGTGCCACCAGCAGAGATCCCGGGGATCAGCCCCAGCATTTT. Amino acids: CATSRDPGDQPQHF.